This section outlines one T cell receptor (beta chain) sequence together with its context. CDR1 SGDLS and CDR2 YYNGEE come from the germline V gene. The CDR3 spans 13 residues. Trimming removed 0 bases at V and 11 bases at J, with 14 bases between. The data originate from a study of blood T cell repertoires in COVID-19. About the research overall: Sites in the United States, Italy and Spain provided acute and convalescent COVID-19 samples.

In the original processing: By means of reference gene primer amplification, nucleated cell counts were estimated. The table came from immunoSEQ multiplex PCR; TCRdb's copy has only in-frame clones and leaves some out. The DNA was the basis for D and trimming; V, J and clone size are from that table. This repertoire shows a few hundred thousand clones, approximately 85% found once; its top ten account for 4% to 6%. This TCR derives from a man aged 50 to 60 with active or convalescent COVID-19. This chain joins TRBV9 and TRBJ1-1; tentatively, D is TRBD1 (5 bases). Material for sequencing was peripheral blood. For the CDR3, the DNA is TGTGCCAGCAGCGTAGAGGAAGACAGCCGGGCTTTCTTT. This codes for CASSVEEDSRAFF.